Detailed here is one TCR beta chain. Its cognate antigen has yet to be identified. No base-level quality is on record; no much larger clone is a single base apart. Taken with the paper, the label for time point translates to: baseline before first vaccination. The treatment or condition label, as the study defines it: meningococcal conjugate vaccine given as trial control. Vaccinee samples were obtained from the UK trials COV001 and COV002, which included a single-blind randomized controlled phase 2/3 trial of AZD1222 (ChAdOx1 nCoV-19) in healthy adults. For TCRbeta chain sequencing, PBMC samples from trial participants were taken at day 0 and at day 28 after the second dose. The data originate from a study of T cell responses to AZD1222 COVID-19 vaccine (dated by TCRdb to about 2021). With respect to the entire study: TCR sequencing covered roughly 230 trial participants: roughly 200 given two doses of AZD1222 and some 25 given two doses of MenACWY control vaccine. Enrollment into the trials was organized by age into subgroups of 18-55, 56-69 and 70-plus years, and those subgroups contained approximately 150, 30 and 60 TCR-sequenced participants, respectively. The paper as a whole reports these results and caveats: After two AZD1222 doses, spike-specific TCR breadth and depth were significantly higher than at day 0 and than in MenACWY recipients. Only five to seven AZD1222 recipients were SARS-CoV-2 seropositive at baseline, limiting conclusions about previously exposed vaccinees. No day 14 peak-response samples were available, so repertoires were characterized only after the peak T cell response. CD4 TCRs associated with the vaccine covered the entire spike protein, and the dominant responses were in regions 160-218 and 743-854. Most participants were white British and females outnumbered males, and the authors suggested that clonal diversity may have been underestimated. The 56-69-year group was small, and its depth increase did not reach significance, likely because of low power. Reportedly, almost half of the unique spike-specific TCRs recognized epitopes lying outside the regions that are mutated in the B.1.351 and B.1.1.7 variants.

Counted from cysteine to phenylalanine, this CDR3 has 16 amino acids. CDR3 DNA is the only sequence kept; it has 48 bases, read in frame from the first base. V sheds 0 bases and J sheds 5 bases, leaving 17 bases between their ends. According to the germline V gene, CDR1 reads SGDLS and CDR2 reads YYNGEE. The CDR3 regions of human TCRbeta chains were analyzed by immunosequencing. Turning to the authors' computational methods: Repertoire TCRs were matched against a reference library of SARS-CoV-2-specific TCRs generated with the MIRA antigen-specificity platform. Breadth was defined as the fraction of unique TCRs that were SARS-CoV-2-associated. Depth was defined as the fraction of total T cells that were SARS-CoV-2-associated. Each spike-specific TCR was assigned to its reactive spike region and to a CD4 or CD8 class using the MIRA data. Log10-transformed breadth and depth values were compared by one-way ANOVA with Sidak's multiple comparisons tests. The table was pulled from immuneACCESS by TCRdb, which kept in-frame rearrangements only. Such tables lose some clones; where checked, under half of the loss comes from unresolved V genes, and the rest has no known cause. Clone size and V and J calls were adopted from that table, with D and trimming inferred from the DNA. The sample table records 200,000 to 250,000 clones; 85% to 95% of these occur just once. Roughly 1% of the sample lies in the top ten.

The sequence is built from TRBV9 and TRBJ1-2; perhaps TRBD1 is the D gene, with 6 bases matching. This receptor was obtained from an adult in good health. Sequenced here: peripheral blood, sampled on day 0 of MenACWY control vaccination. The DNA sequence follows: TGTGCCAGCAGCGTAGGCGTTTCCGGACAGTCGTATGGCTACACCTTC. Its translation reads: CASSVGVSGQSYGYTF.